The rows below give T cell receptor beta chains drawn from one sample of a study of PD-1 blockade in mismatch repair-deficient tumors. Sequencing was performed with immunoSEQ multiplex PCR; in TCRdb, only in-frame clones are kept and a portion is missing. The sample records roughly 130,000 clones, 88% being singletons. The sample consisted of peripheral blood, taken roughly 67 weeks after starting pembrolizumab. Receptor source: an adult with mismatch repair-deficient cancer. Each CDR3 is given with its conserved first and last residue. The D gene is left open where the match is weak. Expanded clones get a size class; other rows say once, few or many, or leave the size out.

cdr3_aa: CASSLRGKETQYF
cdr3_nt: TGTGCCAGCAGTTTACGGGGGAAAGAGACCCAGTACTTC
d_call: .
j_call: TRBJ2-5
v_call: TRBV27
clone_size: .

cdr3_aa: CATSRGQGGEQYF
cdr3_nt: TGTGCCACCAGCAGAGGACAGGGCGGCGAGCAGTACTTC
d_call: TRBD1
j_call: TRBJ2-7
v_call: TRBV15
clone_size: .

cdr3_aa: CASSPGQSFYEQYF
cdr3_nt: TGTGCCAGCAGCCCGGGACAGAGTTTTTACGAGCAGTACTTC
d_call: TRBD1
j_call: TRBJ2-7
v_call: TRBV7-2
clone_size: once

cdr3_aa: CASSHPTSGGYAFF
cdr3_nt: TGTGCCAGCAGCCACCCCACGAGTGGGGGCTATGCTTTCTTT
d_call: .
j_call: TRBJ1-1
v_call: TRBV6-5
clone_size: once

cdr3_aa: CASSKGLAVVPGELFF
cdr3_nt: TGTGCCAGCAGTAAAGGACTAGCGGTTGTACCCGGGGAGCTGTTTTTT
d_call: TRBD2
j_call: TRBJ2-2
v_call: TRBV6-1
clone_size: .

cdr3_aa: CASSSEAGPYNEQFF
cdr3_nt: TGTGCCAGCAGCTCCGAAGCGGGGCCTTACAATGAGCAGTTCTTC
d_call: TRBD2
j_call: TRBJ2-1
v_call: TRBV11-2
clone_size: .

cdr3_aa: CASSQGQIYTF
cdr3_nt: TGTGCCAGCAGCCAAGGACAGATCTACACCTTC
d_call: .
j_call: TRBJ1-2
v_call: TRBV7-9
clone_size: .

cdr3_aa: CASSQDRGVYEQYF
cdr3_nt: TGCGCCAGCAGCCAAGACCGGGGGGTCTACGAGCAGTACTTC
d_call: TRBD2
j_call: TRBJ2-7
v_call: TRBV4-3
clone_size: .

cdr3_aa: CASSFGTGAYNEQFF
cdr3_nt: TGTGCCAGCAGTTTCGGGACAGGGGCCTACAATGAGCAGTTCTTC
d_call: TRBD1
j_call: TRBJ2-1
v_call: TRBV28
clone_size: .

cdr3_aa: CASSKGQGNYEQYF
cdr3_nt: TGTGCCAGTAGTAAGGGACAGGGCAACTACGAGCAGTACTTC
d_call: TRBD1
j_call: TRBJ2-7
v_call: TRBV19
clone_size: few

cdr3_aa: CASSQESGLGRSPYGYTF
cdr3_nt: TGTGCCAGCAGCCAAGAAAGCGGTCTGGGTCGGTCACCATATGGCTACACCTTC
d_call: .
j_call: TRBJ1-2
v_call: TRBV4-2
clone_size: .

cdr3_aa: CASSELAGVIDTQYF
cdr3_nt: TGCGCCAGCAGTGAGCTAGCGGGAGTGATCGATACGCAGTATTTT
d_call: TRBD2
j_call: TRBJ2-3
v_call: TRBV10-2
clone_size: .

cdr3_aa: CAWSPVGAEAFF
cdr3_nt: TGTGCCTGGAGTCCGGTGGGCGCTGAAGCTTTCTTT
d_call: .
j_call: TRBJ1-1
v_call: TRBV30
clone_size: .

cdr3_aa: CSVSIGRGTGELFF
cdr3_nt: TGCAGCGTTTCTATCGGCAGGGGCACCGGGGAGCTGTTTTTT
d_call: .
j_call: TRBJ2-2
v_call: TRBV29-1
clone_size: .

cdr3_aa: CASSAVGGLSTEAFF
cdr3_nt: TGTGCCAGCAGTGCAGTAGGGGGGTTGAGCACTGAAGCTTTCTTT
d_call: .
j_call: TRBJ1-1
v_call: TRBV6-1
clone_size: .

cdr3_aa: CASSLVGAKSSGNTIYF
cdr3_nt: TGTGCCAGCAGCTTAGTAGGGGCCAAAAGCTCTGGAAACACCATATATTTT
d_call: .
j_call: TRBJ1-3
v_call: TRBV7-9
clone_size: .

cdr3_aa: CASKGQGRIQPQHF
cdr3_nt: TGTGCCAGCAAGGGACAGGGGCGGATTCAGCCCCAGCATTTT
d_call: TRBD1
j_call: TRBJ1-5
v_call: TRBV6-1
clone_size: .

cdr3_aa: CASSLALGIIGDTQYF
cdr3_nt: TGTGCCAGCAGCTTAGCCCTAGGGATCATTGGCGATACGCAGTATTTT
d_call: .
j_call: TRBJ2-3
v_call: TRBV11-2
clone_size: once

cdr3_aa: CATSRASGTYNEQFF
cdr3_nt: TGTGCCACCAGCAGAGCCAGCGGGACCTACAATGAGCAGTTCTTC
d_call: TRBD2
j_call: TRBJ2-1
v_call: TRBV15
clone_size: .

cdr3_aa: CASSQRQGSYEQYF
cdr3_nt: TGTGCCAGCAGCCAAAGACAGGGCTCCTACGAGCAGTACTTC
d_call: TRBD1
j_call: TRBJ2-7
v_call: TRBV14
clone_size: .

cdr3_aa: CASSQDHVDPYEQYF
cdr3_nt: TGCGCCAGCAGCCAAGATCACGTAGATCCCTACGAGCAGTACTTC
d_call: .
j_call: TRBJ2-7
v_call: TRBV4-3
clone_size: few

cdr3_aa: CATSRLGLIQETQYF
cdr3_nt: TGTGCCACCAGCAGATTGGGACTTATTCAAGAGACCCAGTACTTC
d_call: .
j_call: TRBJ2-5
v_call: TRBV15
clone_size: .

cdr3_aa: CASSAYGTTSYEQYF
cdr3_nt: TGTGCCAGCAGCGCCTACGGGACGACTTCCTACGAGCAGTACTTC
d_call: .
j_call: TRBJ2-7
v_call: TRBV27
clone_size: .